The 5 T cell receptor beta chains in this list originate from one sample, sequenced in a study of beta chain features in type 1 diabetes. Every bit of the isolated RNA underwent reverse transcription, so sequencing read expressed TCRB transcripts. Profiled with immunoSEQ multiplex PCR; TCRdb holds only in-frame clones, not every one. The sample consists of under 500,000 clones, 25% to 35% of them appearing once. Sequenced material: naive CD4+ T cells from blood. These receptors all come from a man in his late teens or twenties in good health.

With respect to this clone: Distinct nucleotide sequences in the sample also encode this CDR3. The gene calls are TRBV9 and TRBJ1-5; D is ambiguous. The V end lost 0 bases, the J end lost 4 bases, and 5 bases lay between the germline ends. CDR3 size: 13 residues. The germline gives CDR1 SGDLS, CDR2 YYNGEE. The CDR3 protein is CASSVAGNQPQHF. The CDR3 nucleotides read TGTGCCAGCAGCGTAGCCGGGAATCAGCCCCAGCATTTT.

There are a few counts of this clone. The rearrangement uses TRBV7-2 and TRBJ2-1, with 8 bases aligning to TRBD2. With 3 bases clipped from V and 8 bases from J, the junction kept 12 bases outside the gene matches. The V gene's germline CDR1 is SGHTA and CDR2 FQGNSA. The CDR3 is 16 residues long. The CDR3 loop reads CASSFRLAPRGDEQFF. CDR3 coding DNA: TGTGCCAGCAGCTTCAGACTAGCGCCTAGGGGGGATGAGCAGTTCTTC. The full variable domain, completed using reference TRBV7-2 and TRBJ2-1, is GAGVSQSPSNKVTEKGKDVELRCDPISGHTALYWYRQSLGQGLEFLIYFQGNSAPDKSGLPSDRFSAERTGGSVSTLTIQRTQQEDSAVYLCASSFRLAPRGDEQFFGPGTRLTVL.

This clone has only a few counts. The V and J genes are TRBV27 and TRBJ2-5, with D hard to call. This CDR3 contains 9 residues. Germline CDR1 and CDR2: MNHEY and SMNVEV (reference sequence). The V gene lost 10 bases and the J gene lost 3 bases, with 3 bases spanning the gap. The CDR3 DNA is TGTGCCACCAAAGAGACCCAGTACTTC. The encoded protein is CATKETQYF.

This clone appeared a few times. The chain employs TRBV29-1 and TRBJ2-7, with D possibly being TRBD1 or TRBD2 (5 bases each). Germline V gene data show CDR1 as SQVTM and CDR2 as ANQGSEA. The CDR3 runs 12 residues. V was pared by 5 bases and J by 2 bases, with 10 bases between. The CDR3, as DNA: TGCAGCGTTCTGCAGGGAGCCTACGAGCAGTACTTC. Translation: CSVLQGAYEQYF.

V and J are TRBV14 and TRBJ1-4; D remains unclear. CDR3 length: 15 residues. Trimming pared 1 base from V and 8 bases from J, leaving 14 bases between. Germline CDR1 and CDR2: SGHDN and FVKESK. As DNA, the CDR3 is TGTGCCAGCAGCCAAGCAAAAGGATTTGGAGAAAAACTGTTTTTT. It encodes CASSQAKGFGEKLFF.